This TCR beta chain was sequenced in a study of tumor and adjacent non-tumor tissue in lung cancer. Study summary: There were 11 to 13 adenocarcinoma, a couple of squamous cell carcinoma and 1 small cell lung cancer cases. Samples averaged around 3.9 million productive TCRbeta reads each.

Three rounds of nested PCR, following a modified ARM-PCR protocol, produced the TCRbeta library. TCRdb re-analysed the multiplex PCR reads in MiXCR, keeping a single row per CDR3 protein. The sample lists approximately 120,000 distinct CDR3 sequences, roughly 77% occurring once. In regard to this clonotype: One junction end disagrees with the germline gene, perhaps due to a read error.

No cell sorting was done before RNA was extracted from the tissue. Per the germline V gene, CDR1 is SGHNT and CDR2 is YENEEA. This CDR3 has 15 residues. The chain uses TRBV11-3 and TRBJ2-7; TRBD1 aligns across 7 bases. The receptor was derived from a woman aged 60-70 years with non-small cell lung cancer. The sample was lung tumor tissue. The CDR3 loop is CANSRDRGHSYEQYF. For the CDR3, the DNA is TGTGCCAACAGCCGGGACAGAGGGCACTCCTACGAGCAGTACTTC.